Following are 5 T cell receptor beta chains from one sample sequenced in a study of cytomegalovirus exposure and HLA in healthy donors. A multiplex PCR was run with 60 Vbeta primers and 13 Jbeta primers. Clones were sequenced by immunoSEQ multiplex PCR, and TCRdb holds only the in-frame ones, with some missing. The data hold about 220,000 clones, with roughly 88% observed a single time. The sample was PBMCs. These receptors were taken from a boy younger than 10 in good health and CMV-seronegative.

The genes are TRBV5-1 and TRBJ2-1, with D unclear. CDR1 and CDR2 from the germline V gene are SGHRS and YFSETQ. Trimming took off 4 bases at V and 5 bases at J, with 10 bases between the two ends. The CDR3 spans 13 residues. The DNA for the CDR3 is TGCGCCAGCAGCCTTGACATGAACAATGAGCAGTTCTTC. This translates into CASSLDMNNEQFF.

J is TRBJ2-6 and V is TRBV9, with 9 bases fitting TRBD1. Germline CDR1 is SGDLS and CDR2 is YYNGEE. J gave up 0 bases and V 4 bases, and 11 bases lay outside the gene matches. This CDR3 has 19 residues. This CDR3 is CASSSNQRQGVSGANVLTF. CDR3 nucleotides: TGTGCCAGCAGCTCGAACCAGAGACAGGGGGTCTCTGGGGCCAACGTCCTGACTTTC.

The chain's CDR3 is CAISELGAGGASGYTF. The CDR3 DNA sequence: TGTGCCATCAGTGAGTTAGGGGCAGGGGGTGCGTCCGGCTACACCTTC. This chain links TRBV10-3 with TRBJ1-2, with 7 bases matching TRBD1. Unmatched junction bases numbered 13, after V lost 1 base and J lost 8 bases. Germline CDR1 reads ENHRY; CDR2 reads SYGVKD. The CDR3 spans 16 residues.

This chain connects TRBV9 to TRBJ2-7; TRBD1 aligns across 8 bases. CDR3 length equals 15 residues. V dropped 0 bases and J dropped 0; count of bases not matched to a gene: 2. Germline lookup yields CDR1 SGDLS and CDR2 YYNGEE. CDR3 sequence: CASSVGTGTSYEQYF. CDR3 nucleotides: TGTGCCAGCAGCGTAGGGACAGGGACCTCCTACGAGCAGTACTTC.

The V call is TRBV7-3, the J call TRBJ1-1; maybe TRBD1 (5 bases). Trimming cost V 5 bases and J 5 bases, with 12 bases left between them. In germline, CDR1 is SGHTA, CDR2 FQGTGA. The CDR3 runs to 13 residues. For the CDR3, the DNA is TGTGCCAGCAGCCTCCTGGGGGGGACTGAAGCTTTCTTT. Protein sequence: CASSLLGGTEAFF. Looking up the rest from reference TRBV7-3 and TRBJ1-1 gives the full variable domain: GAGVSQTPSNKVTEKGKYVELRCDPISGHTALYWYRQSLGQGPEFLIYFQGTGAADDSGLPNDRFFAVRPEGSVSTLKIQRTERGDSAVYLCASSLLGGTEAFFGQGTRLTVV.